The following is a T cell receptor (beta chain) sequence with its context. The data stem from a study of beta chain features in type 1 diabetes. Reverse transcribing all isolated RNA meant expressed TCRB transcripts were sequenced. TCRdb's copy holds only in-frame clones and misses some; the assay was immunoSEQ multiplex PCR. This table holds roughly 350,000 clones, approximately 11% found once. Germline assignment: CDR1 MNHEY and CDR2 SVGAGI. The V gene end was trimmed by 5 bases and the J gene end by 2 bases; junction bases not matched to a gene: 4. The CDR3 loop spans 14 amino acids. The receptor was isolated from a woman between 25 and 40 years old in good health. This chain links TRBV6-5 with TRBJ2-7, with 9 bases matching TRBD2. The sequenced material came from naive CD4+ T cells from blood. CDR3 DNA: TGTGCCAGCAGTACGGCGGGAGGGCCCTACGAGCAGTACTTC. Translation: CASSTAGGPYEQYF.